The 8 T cell receptor beta chains in this list originate from one sample, sequenced in a study of T cells in Graves' hyperthyroidism and ophthalmopathy. The source material, RNA transcripts, was used to amplify TCR beta CDR3 regions. First-round RT-PCR with HTBI primers amplified the TCR CDR3 region. MiXCR was run by TCRdb on the multiplex PCR reads, yielding one entry per CDR3 protein. The sample contains under 400,000 distinct CDR3 sequences, 20% to 30% of which appear only once. Sequences were obtained from blood. The source is a man between 50 and 59 years old with Graves' hyperthyroidism.

This clonotype was recorded at least ten times. J is TRBJ2-5 and V is TRBV27, with 10 bases fitting TRBD1. The germline gives CDR1 MNHEY, CDR2 SMNVEV (reference sequence). This CDR3 has 14 residues. Trimming at V came to 5 bases and at J to 5 bases, leaving 5 bases not matched to a gene. CDR3 DNA: TGTGCCAGCAGTGTGGACAGGGGGATGGAGACCCAGTACTTC. Its protein is CASSVDRGMETQYF.

This clonotype appeared many times. The V and J genes are TRBV30 and TRBJ2-7; no firm D call. The CDR3 is made up of 12 amino acids. Germline loops: CDR1 GTSNPN, CDR2 SVGIG (reference sequence). V was pared by 2 bases and J by 2 bases, with 7 bases between. The DNA of the CDR3 is TGTGCCTGGAGTTACAAAACCTACGAGCAGTACTTC. It encodes CAWSYKTYEQYF.

V is TRBV12-5 and J is TRBJ1-3, with a possible D match to TRBD1 (6 bases). Trimming took 7 bases from V and 2 from J, leaving 15 bases between them. The V gene's germline CDR1 is LGHNT and CDR2 FRNRAP. The CDR3 has 15 amino acids. The CDR3 coding sequence is TGTGCTAGTGTTCCCCGACAGGCAACTGGAAACACCATATATTTT. Translated, it gives CASVPRQATGNTIYF.

The chain joins TRBV5-1 to TRBJ2-3; 12 nucleotides match TRBD2. The germline CDR1 and CDR2 sequences are SGHRS and YFSETQ. Trimming removed 3 bases from V and 7 bases from J; junction bases left unmatched: 6. There are 15 residues in the CDR3. This CDR3 reads CASSSRLAGVNTQYF. CDR3 in DNA: TGCGCCAGCAGCTCGAGACTAGCGGGAGTGAATACGCAGTATTTT.

V is TRBV28 and J is TRBJ2-1; tentative D call: TRBD2 (6 bases). CDR1 and CDR2 (germline): MDHEN, SYDVKM. The CDR3 is 13 amino acids. V dropped 5 bases and J dropped 8 bases, with 13 bases sitting between them. CDR3 residues: CASSPTRRDEQFF. CDR3 bases: TGTGCCAGCAGTCCGACTAGGCGCGATGAGCAGTTCTTC.

Remarks on this clonotype: One base away lies a much larger clone, so this may be a sequencing read error. The V call is TRBV12-3 or TRBV12-4, the J call TRBJ2-1; no clear D. The CDR3 is 13 amino acids. As DNA, the CDR3 is TGTGCCAGCAGCTACCTACCGGTCAATGAGCAGCTCTTC. It specifies CASSYLPVNEQLF.

This clonotype was recorded only once. This sequence joins TRBV10-2 and TRBJ2-2; D call uncertain. The V gene's germline CDR1 is WSHSY and CDR2 SAAADI. The CDR3 runs to 14 residues. V was cut by 2 bases and J by 0 bases, with 4 bases left in between. Here the CDR3 reads CASSEVANTGELFF. CDR3 sequence (DNA): TGCGCCAGCAGTGAGGTAGCGAACACCGGGGAGCTGTTTTTT.

This clonotype showed up many times. CDR3 DNA sequence: TGTGCCAGCAGCTTAGGGAGACGGGGCAGGGGAAACAATGAGCAGTTCTTC. Amino acids: CASSLGRRGRGNNEQFF. This chain joins TRBV11-2 and TRBJ2-1, with a weak D call TRBD1 (6 bases). CDR1 and CDR2 from the germline V gene are SGHAT and FQNNGV. The CDR3 has 17 amino acids. Deletions cut 1 base from V and 5 bases from J, with 18 bases between.